A selection of T cell receptor beta chains follows, all from one sample in a study of T cells in Graves' hyperthyroidism and ophthalmopathy. TCRdb redid the calling of the multiplex PCR reads with MiXCR, one entry per CDR3 protein. The data show approximately 430,000 distinct CDR3 sequences, with approximately 15% seen just once and around 7% held by the top ten. The specimen sequenced was blood. Receptors originate from a woman between 18 and 29 years old with Graves' hyperthyroidism. Each CDR3 is given with its conserved first and last residue. D genes are given only for firm matches. A clone size is listed for some rows: how often the clone was seen (once, few, many), or a class if it is expanded.

clone_size: many
v_call: TRBV6-1
d_call: .
j_call: TRBJ1-6
cdr3_aa: CASSQEYNSPLHF
cdr3_nt: TGTGCCAGCAGTCAGGAGTATAATTCACCCCTCCACTTT

clone_size: many
v_call: TRBV6-1
d_call: .
j_call: TRBJ1-1
cdr3_aa: CASSSPYGGLSTEAFF
cdr3_nt: TGTGCCAGCAGTTCCCCATACGGGGGATTGAGCACTGAAGCTTTCTTT

clone_size: many
v_call: TRBV27
d_call: .
j_call: TRBJ1-3
cdr3_aa: CASSLYGFTGNTIYF
cdr3_nt: TGTGCCAGCAGTTTATACGGCTTCACAGGGAACACCATATATTTT

clone_size: many
v_call: TRBV20-1
d_call: TRBD1
j_call: TRBJ1-6
cdr3_aa: CSAKEQGNNSPLHF
cdr3_nt: TGCAGTGCTAAGGAACAGGGGAACAATTCACCCCTCCACTTT

clone_size: many
v_call: TRBV28
d_call: TRBD2
j_call: TRBJ2-1
cdr3_aa: CASSSTLAGGHYNKQFF
cdr3_nt: TGTGCCAGCAGTTCCACCCTAGCGGGGGGTCATTACAATAAGCAGTTCTTC

clone_size: .
v_call: TRBV9
d_call: .
j_call: TRBJ2-2
cdr3_aa: CASSVKFSYTGELFF
cdr3_nt: TGTGCCAGCAGCGTGAAGTTCAGTTACACCGGGGAGCTGTTTTTT

clone_size: many
v_call: TRBV2
d_call: TRBD1
j_call: TRBJ1-5
cdr3_aa: CASSDRGNQPQHF
cdr3_nt: TGTGCCAGCTCGGACAGGGGGAATCAGCCCCAGCATTTT

clone_size: many
v_call: TRBV19
d_call: TRBD1
j_call: TRBJ2-5
cdr3_aa: CASSTGTGRTQYF
cdr3_nt: TGTGCCAGTAGTACGGGGACAGGACGGACCCAGTACTTC

clone_size: many
v_call: TRBV12-3/TRBV12-4
d_call: .
j_call: TRBJ2-2
cdr3_aa: CASSLSGDGELFF
cdr3_nt: TGTGCCAGCAGTTTATCTGGGGACGGGGAGCTGTTTTTT

clone_size: many
v_call: TRBV27
d_call: .
j_call: TRBJ1-6
cdr3_aa: CASMRGPDSPLHF
cdr3_nt: TGTGCCAGCATGCGGGGTCCCGATTCACCCCTCCACTTT

clone_size: many
v_call: TRBV6-5
d_call: .
j_call: TRBJ1-4
cdr3_aa: CASSYSPGNHEKLFF
cdr3_nt: TGTGCCAGCAGTTACTCGCCAGGGAATCATGAAAAACTGTTTTTT

clone_size: many
v_call: TRBV20-1
d_call: .
j_call: TRBJ2-3
cdr3_aa: CSARFERTDTQYF
cdr3_nt: TGCAGTGCTAGATTCGAACGCACAGATACGCAGTATTTT

clone_size: .
v_call: TRBV25-1
d_call: .
j_call: TRBJ2-7
cdr3_aa: CASSESAGGPYEQYF
cdr3_nt: TGTGCCAGCAGTGAATCGGCAGGGGGGCCCTACGAGCAGTACTTC

clone_size: few
v_call: TRBV15
d_call: .
j_call: TRBJ2-3
cdr3_aa: CATSRAPNFYPGVQLIDTQYF
cdr3_nt: TGTGCCACCAGCAGAGCCCCGAATTTTTATCCTGGGGTTCAGTTGATAGATACGCAGTATTTT

clone_size: .
v_call: TRBV12-3/TRBV12-4
d_call: .
j_call: TRBJ1-1
cdr3_aa: CASNYGTANTEALF
cdr3_nt: TGTGCCAGTAACTATGGGACGGCTAACACTGAAGCTCTCTTT

clone_size: many
v_call: TRBV20-1
d_call: .
j_call: TRBJ1-1
cdr3_aa: CSARERPFGEAFF
cdr3_nt: TGCAGTGCCCGGGAGAGGCCCTTCGGTGAAGCTTTCTTT

clone_size: many
v_call: TRBV2
d_call: TRBD2
j_call: TRBJ2-7
cdr3_aa: CASSSGGDYEQYF
cdr3_nt: TGTGCCAGCAGCTCGGGAGGGGACTACGAGCAGTACTTC

clone_size: many
v_call: TRBV15
d_call: .
j_call: TRBJ2-5
cdr3_aa: CATSLPVRNRQETQYF
cdr3_nt: TGTGCCACCAGCCTTCCTGTAAGAAATAGGCAAGAGACCCAGTACTTC

clone_size: few
v_call: TRBV20-1
d_call: .
j_call: TRBJ2-7
cdr3_aa: CSAPVGGSDREQYF
cdr3_nt: TGCAGTGCGCCAGTAGGGGGTAGCGACAGGGAGCAGTACTTC

clone_size: many
v_call: TRBV20-1
d_call: .
j_call: TRBJ2-2
cdr3_aa: CSARGSGTGELFF
cdr3_nt: TGCAGTGCTAGAGGGAGCGGGACCGGGGAGCTGTTTTTT

clone_size: many
v_call: TRBV7-3
d_call: TRBD2
j_call: TRBJ2-1
cdr3_aa: CASSRGLGNNEQFF
cdr3_nt: TGTGCCAGCAGCAGGGGACTAGGGAACAATGAGCAGTTCTTC

clone_size: many
v_call: TRBV2
d_call: .
j_call: TRBJ2-1
cdr3_aa: CASSERIGGYNEQFF
cdr3_nt: TGTGCCAGCAGTGAAAGGATTGGGGGTTACAATGAGCAGTTCTTC

clone_size: many
v_call: TRBV28
d_call: TRBD1
j_call: TRBJ1-5
cdr3_aa: CASSPPQTGRGQPQHF
cdr3_nt: TGTGCCAGCAGTCCCCCCCAGACAGGGAGAGGGCAGCCCCAGCATTTT

clone_size: many
v_call: TRBV12-3/TRBV12-4
d_call: .
j_call: TRBJ1-4
cdr3_aa: CASSLLGRQLFF
cdr3_nt: TGTGCCAGCAGTTTACTCGGGAGGCAACTGTTTTTT

clone_size: .
v_call: TRBV7-6
d_call: .
j_call: TRBJ2-7
cdr3_aa: CASSSDRPSYEQYF
cdr3_nt: TGTGCCAGCAGCTCGGACCGCCCGTCCTACGAGCAGTACTTC

clone_size: .
v_call: TRBV5-4
d_call: .
j_call: TRBJ1-1
cdr3_aa: CASSQGSAGNTEAFF
cdr3_nt: TGTGCCAGCAGCCAGGGGTCGGCGGGGAACACTGAAGCTTTCTTT

clone_size: .
v_call: TRBV19
d_call: .
j_call: TRBJ2-2
cdr3_aa: CASSIERHTGELFF
cdr3_nt: TGTGCCAGTAGTATAGAGCGGCACACCGGGGAGCTGTTTTTT

clone_size: once
v_call: TRBV5-1
d_call: TRBD2
j_call: TRBJ2-5
cdr3_aa: CASSLPSGKETQYF
cdr3_nt: TGCGCCAGCAGCTTGCCTAGCGGGAAAGAGACCCAGTACTTC

clone_size: many
v_call: TRBV20-1
d_call: .
j_call: TRBJ1-1
cdr3_aa: CSARPTGTRDTEAFF
cdr3_nt: TGCAGTGCTAGACCTACCGGGACACGAGACACTGAAGCTTTCTTT

clone_size: many
v_call: TRBV6-1
d_call: TRBD1
j_call: TRBJ1-2
cdr3_aa: CASSWGTGGGYTF
cdr3_nt: TGTGCCAGCAGTTGGGGCACAGGGGGAGGCTACACCTTC

clone_size: many
v_call: TRBV2
d_call: TRBD1
j_call: TRBJ1-5
cdr3_aa: CASSEQGAVQPQHF
cdr3_nt: TGTGCCAGCAGTGAACAGGGGGCGGTTCAGCCCCAGCATTTT

clone_size: few
v_call: TRBV7-9
d_call: TRBD1
j_call: TRBJ2-2
cdr3_aa: CASSSPGTGGFSNTGELFF
cdr3_nt: TGTGCCAGCAGCTCCCCCGGGACAGGGGGCTTTTCGAACACCGGGGAGCTGTTTTTT

clone_size: many
v_call: TRBV6-1
d_call: TRBD2
j_call: TRBJ2-1
cdr3_aa: CASRGGLAGVNEQFF
cdr3_nt: TGTGCCAGCAGAGGGGGACTAGCGGGAGTTAATGAGCAGTTCTTC

clone_size: few
v_call: TRBV5-1
d_call: TRBD1
j_call: TRBJ2-7
cdr3_aa: CASRPGTGGFYEQYF
cdr3_nt: TGCGCCAGCAGACCCGGGACAGGGGGTTTCTACGAGCAGTACTTC

clone_size: many
v_call: TRBV6-2/TRBV6-3
d_call: .
j_call: TRBJ1-2
cdr3_aa: CASSTVDGYTF
cdr3_nt: TGTGCCAGCAGCACAGTAGATGGCTACACCTTC

clone_size: .
v_call: TRBV5-1
d_call: TRBD1
j_call: TRBJ1-1
cdr3_aa: CASSTGLPDRGRNTEAFF
cdr3_nt: TGCGCCAGCAGCACTGGGTTGCCGGACAGGGGAAGGAACACTGAAGCTTTCTTT

clone_size: many
v_call: TRBV20-1
d_call: .
j_call: TRBJ2-7
cdr3_aa: CSASDAGLEQYF
cdr3_nt: TGCAGTGCTTCAGATGCAGGGCTTGAGCAGTACTTC

clone_size: many
v_call: TRBV4-1
d_call: .
j_call: TRBJ1-6
cdr3_aa: CASSQDAGGSPLHF
cdr3_nt: TGCGCCAGCAGCCAAGACGCGGGGGGCTCACCCCTCCACTTT

clone_size: .
v_call: TRBV6-5
d_call: TRBD2
j_call: TRBJ2-2
cdr3_aa: CASSYYSPLAEENTGELFF
cdr3_nt: TGTGCCAGCAGTTACTATTCTCCCCTAGCGGAAGAGAACACCGGGGAGCTGTTTTTT

clone_size: few
v_call: TRBV20-1
d_call: TRBD1
j_call: TRBJ2-7
cdr3_aa: CSARAGTGGRGSYEQYF
cdr3_nt: TGCAGTGCTAGAGCCGGGACAGGGGGGAGGGGTTCCTACGAGCAGTACTTC

clone_size: many
v_call: TRBV19
d_call: .
j_call: TRBJ2-5
cdr3_aa: CASSTLANRGETQYF
cdr3_nt: TGTGCCAGTAGTACGCTAGCGAACAGAGGAGAGACCCAGTACTTC

clone_size: .
v_call: TRBV7-2
d_call: TRBD2
j_call: TRBJ2-3
cdr3_aa: CASSLILLAGDTQYF
cdr3_nt: TGTGCCAGCAGCTTAATTTTACTAGCGGGAGATACGCAGTATTTT

clone_size: few
v_call: TRBV7-9
d_call: TRBD1
j_call: TRBJ1-2
cdr3_aa: CASSFPTGGDYGYTF
cdr3_nt: TGTGCCAGCAGCTTCCCGACAGGGGGGGACTATGGCTACACCTTC

clone_size: many
v_call: TRBV27
d_call: .
j_call: TRBJ1-5
cdr3_aa: CASSRRRNNQPQHF
cdr3_nt: TGTGCCAGCAGCCGGAGACGGAACAATCAGCCCCAGCATTTT

clone_size: few
v_call: TRBV5-4
d_call: .
j_call: TRBJ2-5
cdr3_aa: CASSIDLARGETQYF
cdr3_nt: TGTGCCAGCAGCATAGACCTGGCTAGGGGAGAGACCCAGTACTTC

clone_size: many
v_call: TRBV20-1
d_call: .
j_call: TRBJ2-2
cdr3_aa: CSARAGFANTGELFF
cdr3_nt: TGCAGTGCTAGAGCAGGGTTCGCGAACACCGGGGAGCTGTTTTTT

clone_size: .
v_call: TRBV6-1
d_call: .
j_call: TRBJ1-2
cdr3_aa: CASSYQGGPNYGYTF
cdr3_nt: TGTGCCAGCAGTTATCAAGGGGGGCCTAACTATGGCTACACCTTC

clone_size: many
v_call: TRBV20-1
d_call: TRBD1
j_call: TRBJ2-7
cdr3_aa: CSARSGGPSYEQYF
cdr3_nt: TGCAGTGCTAGATCAGGGGGCCCCTCCTACGAGCAGTACTTC

clone_size: many
v_call: TRBV6-1
d_call: .
j_call: TRBJ1-2
cdr3_aa: CASSYTSSDYGYTF
cdr3_nt: TGTGCCAGCAGTTATACCTCTTCGGACTATGGCTACACCTTC